Listed here are 17 T cell receptor beta chains from one sample, sequenced in a study of molecular identifiers for immune sequencing clone quantification. TCRdb ran MiXCR on the PCR reads and lists one entry per CDR3 protein. The sample records approximately 100,000 distinct CDR3 sequences, roughly 38% being singletons. Input material: naive CD8+ T cells from blood, with Jurkat cell RNA spiked in. Subset defined: FACS-sorted CD8+CD4-CCR7+CD45RA+ naive T cells. The source of these receptors is a human donor in good health. Some libraries in this study had Jurkat cell RNA spiked in.

This clonotype occurred many times. The J gene is TRBJ2-7, the V gene TRBV10-3, with D unclear. Trimming cost V 2 bases and J 2 bases, with 7 bases left between them. The CDR3 consists of 13 residues. Germline V gene sequence: CDR1 ENHRY, CDR2 SYGVKD. CDR3 sequence reads: CAISETGPYEQYF. CDR3 bases: TGTGCCATCAGTGAGACCGGCCCCTACGAGCAGTACTTC.

With regard to this clonotype: A clone one base away is much larger, so this may be a read error. This rearrangement joins TRBV7-2 to TRBJ2-2; no definite D call. The germline V gene encodes CDR1 SGHTA and CDR2 FQGNSA. The CDR3 length is 15 residues. CDR3 in DNA: TGTTCCAGCAGCTTAGTCTCACAAAACACCGGGGAGCTGTTTTTT. Residues: CSSSLVSQNTGELFF.

This clonotype was seen only once. A single base separates this from a much larger clone, so it may be a read error. V is TRBV27 and J is TRBJ1-5; D ambiguous. Germline V CDR1 and CDR2: MNHEY, SMNVEV (reference sequence). The CDR3 has 13 amino acids. CDR3 nucleotides: TGTGCCAGCAGTTTAGGAAACAATCAGCCCCCGCATTTT. This encodes CASSLGNNQPPHF.

This clonotype showed up many times. The chain employs TRBV20-1 and TRBJ2-7, with TRBD1 as a possible D gene (6 bases). The CDR3 spans 13 residues. Germline V gives CDR1 DFQATT, CDR2 SNEGSKA (reference sequence). Trimming left V 6 bases short and J 3 bases short, with 15 bases between. The CDR3 region is CSALTGQHYEQYF. Written as DNA, the CDR3 is TGCAGTGCCCTCACCGGACAGCACTACGAGCAGTACTTC.

This clonotype was seen only a few times. The V and J genes are TRBV2 and TRBJ2-1, with 7 bases lining up with TRBD1. The trim removed 5 bases at V and 3 bases at J, leaving 22 bases unmatched. This CDR3 region has 20 residues. The germline V gene encodes CDR1 SNHLY and CDR2 FYNNEI. CDR3 in DNA: TGTGCCAGCAGTCACCCCCAGTCCCCCAGCCTGGGACAGCTCTACAATGAGCAGTTCTTC. Encoded protein: CASSHPQSPSLGQLYNEQFF.

This clonotype was found a few times. This chain joins TRBV6-2 or TRBV6-3 and TRBJ2-3, with D uncertain. The length of the CDR3 is 15 residues. The germline V gene has CDR1 MNHEY and CDR2 SVGEGT. V was shortened by 0 bases and J by 2 bases, with 9 bases between the two germline ends. The chain's CDR3 is CASSYSSRNTDTQYF. The CDR3 region has the DNA TGTGCCAGCAGTTACTCGTCGCGGAACACAGATACGCAGTATTTT.

Comments on this clonotype: Germline is not matched at one junction end, which may reflect a read error. The chain employs TRBV27 and TRBJ1-2; D gene uncertain. CDR3 size: 14 residues. Per the germline V gene, CDR1 is MNHEY and CDR2 is SMNVEV (reference sequence). The CDR3, as DNA: TGTGCCAGCTGTTTCCTAGGAGGGAACTATGGCTACACCTTC. Amino acids: CASCFLGGNYGYTF.

The sample holds many counts of this clonotype. This rearrangement joins TRBV7-8 to TRBJ2-7, with a weak D call TRBD1 (5 bases). Germline CDR1 and CDR2: SGHVS and FQNEAQ. Trimming stripped 5 bases from V and 3 bases from J, with 17 bases between. The CDR3 covers 15 residues. The DNA for the CDR3 is TGTGCCAGCAGCCCCGGCCCAGGGTCGAGCTACGAGCAGTACTTC. This gives the protein CASSPGPGSSYEQYF.

Concerning this clonotype itself: The junction does not match germline at one end; this may be a read error. V usage is TRBV7-7 and J usage is TRBJ2-3; a possible D gene is TRBD2 (6 bases). This CDR3 contains 14 residues. Germline V gives CDR1 SSHAT, CDR2 FNYEAQ (reference sequence). Written as DNA, the CDR3 is TGTGCTAGCAGCTTAGGGACTCGATCAGATACGCAGTATTTT. As protein: CASSLGTRSDTQYF. The variable domain in full, with the rest retrieved from reference TRBV7-7 and TRBJ2-3, is GAGVSQSPRYKVTKRGQDVTLRCDPISSHATLYWYQQALGQGPEFLTYFNYEAQPDKSGLPSDRFSAERPEGSISTLTIQRTEQRDSAMYRCASSLGTRSDTQYFGPGTRLTVL.

The chain couples TRBV7-3 to TRBJ2-2, with 15 bases that match TRBD2. This CDR3 region has 19 residues. CDR1 is SGHTA and CDR2 is FQGTGA in the germline V gene. Trimming removed 5 bases from V and 5 bases from J; junction bases left unmatched: 12. This chain's CDR3 is CASSLYGLAGGAPTGELFF. CDR3 DNA: TGTGCCAGCAGCCTATATGGACTAGCGGGAGGGGCACCTACCGGGGAGCTGTTTTTT.

This clonotype was recorded a few times. The chain employs TRBV19 and TRBJ2-7; no clear D. The CDR3 consists of 13 residues. From germline, CDR1 is LNHDA and CDR2 SQIVND (reference sequence). V lost 4 bases to trimming and J lost 4 bases, with 11 bases between them. The CDR3 coding sequence is TGTGCCAGTAGTACCAGACTGGGGTACGAGCAGTACTTC. It encodes CASSTRLGYEQYF. The complete variable domain, with remaining parts taken from reference TRBV19 and TRBJ2-7, reads DGGITQSPKYLFRKEGQNVTLSCEQNLNHDAMYWYRQDPGQGLRLIYYSQIVNDFQKGDIAEGYSVSREKKESFPLTVTSAQKNPTAFYLCASSTRLGYEQYFGPGTRLTVT.

The chain joins TRBV4-1 to TRBJ2-7; 7 positions agree with TRBD1. There are 16 residues in the CDR3. Germline lookup yields CDR1 MGHRA and CDR2 YSYEKL. Unmatched junction bases numbered 6, after V lost 1 base and J lost 0 bases. The CDR3 loop reads CASSQGPGQTSYEQYF. The CDR3, as DNA: TGCGCCAGCAGCCAAGGACCGGGACAGACCTCCTACGAGCAGTACTTC.

This clonotype showed up just a few times. The rearrangement links TRBV20-1 to TRBJ2-7, with no clear D. Trimming stripped 3 bases from V and 2 bases from J, with 17 bases between. The CDR3 has 15 residues. The germline V gene encodes CDR1 DFQATT and CDR2 SNEGSKA (reference sequence). CDR3 bases: TGCAGTGCTAGTGGATTGGCTTCAAAGCCCTACGAGCAGTACTTC. It translates to CSASGLASKPYEQYF.

The genes are TRBV12-3 or TRBV12-4 and TRBJ1-1; D is ambiguous. The CDR3 is 15 amino acids. Trimming shortened V by 1 base and J by 6 bases, and 15 bases separated the two germline ends. In nucleotides, the CDR3 is TGTGCCAGCAGTTTAGGGCCCCTGATAGGCGCTGAAGCTTTCTTT. It translates to CASSLGPLIGAEAFF.

This clonotype was recorded many times. V and J are TRBV10-3 and TRBJ2-7, with D possibly being TRBD1 or TRBD2 (5 bases each). Germline-derived CDR1 and CDR2 are ENHRY and SYGVKD. Trimming removed 10 bases at V and 6 bases at J, with 16 bases between. The CDR3 totals 12 residues. In DNA form, the CDR3 reads TGTGCCACCTGGGCCGGGACCCTCGAGCAGTACTTC. Protein product: CATWAGTLEQYF.

Only one count was recorded for this clonotype. This chain uses TRBV28 with TRBJ1-2, with D unresolved. Germline CDR1 MDHEN, CDR2 SYDVKM. V was shortened by 6 bases and J by 5 bases, with 13 bases between the two germline ends. The CDR3 covers 13 residues. CDR3 in DNA: TGTGCCAGCAGCCCCACGAGGGATTATGGCTACACCTTC. Protein: CASSPTRDYGYTF.

The chain joins TRBV5-4 to TRBJ1-1; 8 nucleotides match TRBD1. CDR3 length: 17 amino acids. V gave up 0 bases and J gave up 2 bases; unmatched junction bases: 9. Germline CDR1 reads SGHNT; CDR2 reads YYREEE (reference sequence). CDR3 loop: CASSLGGLTGVNTEAFF. The CDR3, as DNA: TGTGCCAGCAGCTTGGGAGGGCTGACAGGGGTAAACACTGAAGCTTTCTTT. The complete variable domain, with remaining parts taken from reference TRBV5-4 and TRBJ1-1, reads ETGVTQSPTHLIKTRGQQVTLRCSSQSGHNTVSWYQQALGQGPQFIFQYYREEENGRGNFPPRFSGLQFPNYSSELNVNALELDDSALYLCASSLGGLTGVNTEAFFGQGTRLTVV.